This TCR beta chain was sequenced for a study of monozygotic twins with inflammatory bowel disease (dated by TCRdb to the late 2010s). The study in broad terms: The complete study included about 28 monozygotic twin pairs: 19 IBD-discordant Danish pairs and nine German pairs, of which four were IBD-concordant and five were IBD-discordant. Each individual had, on average, about 151 000 unique TCRalpha sequences and 181 000 unique TCRbeta sequences available for analysis. Disease-associated traits were sought mainly through comparisons between IBD patients and their genetically identical healthy co-twins within discordant pairs. What the study reported, not specific to this receptor: Compared with healthy twins, IBD patients had fewer clonotypes in common with other individuals, a difference most pronounced in patients showing signs of disease activity. The results gave no support for a single strong signal or clonotype linked to IBD. The analysis was unable to tell different T cell subtypes apart. Background noise and inter-individual variability may have been introduced into the repertoires by the differing immunosuppressive treatments among patients. TCRbeta repertoire diversity, by inverse Simpson index, was decreased in IBD patients compared with their healthy co-twins. No difference in repertoire similarity was observed between concordant and discordant twins, possibly owing to limited statistical power.

From each donor, a roughly 2.6 ml peripheral blood sample was collected into PAXgene tubes and stored at -80 degrees C. Without any T cell sorting, total RNA was extracted from whole blood using the PAXgene blood miRNA kit on an automated QIAcube. Peripheral blood from monozygotic twin pairs who were concordant or discordant for inflammatory bowel disease underwent deep TCRalpha and TCRbeta repertoire profiling using unique molecular barcoding. For every twin pair, smoking habits were documented, and each individual was categorised as a current, former or never smoker. Concerning this clonotype: Its specific antigen is unknown.

Receptors were amplified or captured by 5' RACE. For each TCR library, approximately 3,700 ng of total RNA was used. cDNA was synthesized with SMARTScribe reverse transcriptase in eight separate reactions per sample. Unique molecular identifiers containing a 6-nucleotide sample barcode were introduced through template switching during cDNA synthesis. TCRalpha and TCRbeta cDNA was amplified in two nested PCRs of about 17 and 10 cycles, and bead purification was carried out after each PCR. Before amplification, cDNA was treated with uracil DNA-glycosylase and purified using the QIAquick PCR purification kit. The second PCR added Illumina TruSeq-compatible adapters along with sample-specific barcodes. Library quality and concentration were checked on TapeStation and Qubit, and libraries were pooled at about 5 ng each. Sequencing of the pooled libraries was done on an Illumina HiSeq2500 single-index Rapid Run using custom sequencing primers and 2 x 100 bp reads. On the study's bioinformatics: MiGEC version 1.2.6 was used for UMI-based consensus assembly to correct PCR and sequencing errors. MiXCR version 2.1.1 was used to carry out V(D)J alignment, clonotype assembly and CDR3 extraction. To normalise gene usage, clonotype sharing and MAIT/NKT TCR abundance, the analysis used the top 1000, 10 000 and 20 000 clonotypes per sample. Diversity was computed as the inverse Simpson index with the vegan R package after downsampling to 27 000 UMIs. Paired Mann-Whitney U tests were applied to discordant twin pairs, and Benjamini-Hochberg correction was used for multiple testing. After reprocessing by TCRdb, each CDR3 protein sequence is one entry, and no DNA is given. The V and J calls, along with clone size, are taken from TCRdb and not from the paper's own processing. This sample's listing comprises about 350,000 distinct CDR3 sequences. Roughly 2% of the sample lies in the top ten.

The CDR3, from cysteine to phenylalanine, totals 17 residues. A DNA sequence was not provided. CDR1 and CDR2 were assigned from the germline V gene as SGDLS and YYNGEE. The sample comprised blood. The sequence joins TRBV9 to TRBJ2-1; TCRdb's D call of TRBD2 is untestable without DNA. The sequence came from a human donor with ulcerative colitis or Crohn's disease, or a healthy co-twin of an affected twin (not recorded which). This receptor carries the CDR3 CASSVGLAGGLYNEQFF.